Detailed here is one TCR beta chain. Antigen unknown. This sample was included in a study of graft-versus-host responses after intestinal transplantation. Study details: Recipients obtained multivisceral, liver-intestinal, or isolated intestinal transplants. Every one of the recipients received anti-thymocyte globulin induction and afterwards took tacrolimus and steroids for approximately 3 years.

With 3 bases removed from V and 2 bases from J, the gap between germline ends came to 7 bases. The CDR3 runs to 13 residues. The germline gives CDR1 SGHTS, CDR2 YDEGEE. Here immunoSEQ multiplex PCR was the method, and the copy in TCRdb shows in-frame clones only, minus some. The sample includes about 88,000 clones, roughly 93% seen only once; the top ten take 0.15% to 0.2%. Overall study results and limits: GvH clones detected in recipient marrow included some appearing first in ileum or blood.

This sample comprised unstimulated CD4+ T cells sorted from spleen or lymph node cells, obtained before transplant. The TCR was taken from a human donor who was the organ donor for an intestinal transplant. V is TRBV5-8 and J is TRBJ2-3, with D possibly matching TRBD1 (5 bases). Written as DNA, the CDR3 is TGTGCCAGCAGCTGGGGCTTCACAGATACGCAGTATTTT. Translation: CASSWGFTDTQYF.